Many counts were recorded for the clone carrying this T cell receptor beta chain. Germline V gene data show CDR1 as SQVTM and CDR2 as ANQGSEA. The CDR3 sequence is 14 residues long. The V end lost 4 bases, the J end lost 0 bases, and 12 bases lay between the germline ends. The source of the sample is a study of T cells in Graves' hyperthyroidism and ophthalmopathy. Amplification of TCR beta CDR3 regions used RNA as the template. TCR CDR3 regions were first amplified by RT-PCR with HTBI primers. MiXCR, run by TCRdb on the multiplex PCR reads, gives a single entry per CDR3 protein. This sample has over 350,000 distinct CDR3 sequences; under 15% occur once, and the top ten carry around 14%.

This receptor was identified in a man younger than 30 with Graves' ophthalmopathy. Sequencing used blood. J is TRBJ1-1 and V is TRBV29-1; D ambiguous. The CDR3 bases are TGCAGCGTTGTGCAGGCCTCGATGAACACTGAAGCTTTCTTT. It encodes CSVVQASMNTEAFF.